This T cell receptor (beta chain) was obtained from a study of T cells in Graves' hyperthyroidism and ophthalmopathy (dated by TCRdb to about 2019). Describing the broader study: Peripheral blood was collected at initial diagnosis, before any treatment. To identify TCR V-J signatures that set the groups apart, the researchers used a discovery cohort of more than 95 patients, made up of about 44 with Graves' ophthalmopathy and 57 with stable Graves' hyperthyroidism. Prospective prediction of ophthalmopathy was tested in an independent validation cohort consisting of about 19 hyperthyroidism patients and approximately 16 patients who later progressed to ophthalmopathy. For training and testing, the 100 or so patients in the discovery cohort were randomly divided in a 7:3 ratio. In roughly six Graves' hyperthyroidism patients, the study also compared T-cell repertoires from thyroid tissue with T-cell repertoires from blood. After sampling, hyperthyroidism patients received methimazole starting at 30 mg daily, and ophthalmopathy patients received high-dose intravenous methylprednisolone. TCR Vbeta CDR3 sequencing of 140 or so peripheral blood samples (under 45 ophthalmopathy, 75 to 85 hyperthyroidism and about 17 progressor patients) is reported in the paper. What the work shows at the level of the full study, not this receptor alone: In validation, the model predicted progression to ophthalmopathy a median of about 6.8 months before onset, with about 64% sensitivity and about 72% specificity. Ophthalmopathy was separated from stable hyperthyroidism by a 13 V-J signature model, with 85% to 90% sensitivity and approximately 84% specificity obtained in cross-validation and 80%/75% obtained in testing. Most expanded thyroid clonotypes (frequency above 0.001) were also found in blood, which suggests that blood repertoires may mirror thyroid immune responses. No statistical method was used to fix the sample size in advance, and group allocation was not hidden from the investigators.

Stable Graves' hyperthyroidism was defined as the absence of progression to ophthalmopathy over 18 months of follow-up. The hyperthyroidism patients were between 18 and 65 years old and newly diagnosed, with a disease duration of less than 2 months. Patients with uncontrolled infections, other autoimmune diseases, pregnancy or lactation were excluded. Diagnoses were based on clinical symptoms, serum thyroxine and TRAb, thyroid ultrasound and orbital computed tomography. PBMCs were isolated from around 10 ml of fresh peripheral blood by Ficoll-Paque density gradient centrifugation. Total RNA was extracted with Trizol reagent, and quality was checked on an Agilent 2100 Bioanalyzer. The TCR beta CDR3 regions were amplified from RNA transcripts. The first round of RT-PCR for the TCR CDR3 was performed with the HTBI primer set and the Qiagen OneStep RT-PCR kit. Libraries were constructed in a second round of multiplex PCR, after which size selection and purification were performed. The libraries were sequenced on an Illumina HiSeq2000 using paired-end 100 bp reads. On the authors' methods: SOAPnuke was used to process the raw data, removing reads that contained adapters or uncalled bases, had a mean Phred below 15, or lacked an exact match to the constant primer or identifier. High-quality paired reads were merged using COPE v1.2.5, and each unique nucleotide sequence was defined as a clonotype. Clonotypes were aligned to IMGT TRBV, TRBD and TRBJ reference segments using MiTCR v1.1. Only V-J combinations with frequency above 0.0001, covering 98% to 99.2% of repertoires, were analysed. A TCS score was defined as the ratio of F50 (clonal expansion) to E x V (chaos), with BLOSUM62-based TCRdist applied between CDR3 peptides within each V-J. Welch's t-statistics and random forest reduced some 510 V-J features to around 14, which were used in a naive Bayes classifier (R e1071). Through fastp at Q25 and MiXCR, TCRdb rebuilt clones from the public reads, retaining in-frame beta chains. One record per CDR3 amino acid sequence lists the most common genes and DNA. What appears here as the V and J calls and clone size reflects TCRdb's work, not the paper's. The table for this sample lists around 350,000 distinct CDR3 sequences; about 13% of them were counted only once. The ten largest account for 9.2% of the sample.

Spanning cysteine to phenylalanine, the CDR3 consists of 13 amino acids. Left in the record is the CDR3 DNA by itself, 39 bases read in frame from the first base. Trimming removed 4 bases from V and 6 bases from J, leaving 10 bases between the germline ends. From the germline V gene, CDR1 is SGDLS and CDR2 is YYNGEE. Regarding this clonotype: Which antigen it targets is not known. Per-base qualities were not stored, and no clone one base away is much larger.

The sample comprised blood. The chain couples TRBV9 to TRBJ2-2; the D gene is possibly TRBD1, with 6 bases matching. This TCR was sampled from a woman aged 18-29 years with Graves' hyperthyroidism. The nucleotides are TGTGCCAGCAGCCAGGGGAATGCCGGGGAGCTGTTTTTT. Translated, it gives CASSQGNAGELFF.